Listed below are T cell receptor beta chains from one sample, sequenced in a study of blood T cell repertoires in COVID-19. This table comes from immunoSEQ multiplex PCR, and its TCRdb copy is limited to in-frame clones, with some not included. The data contain about 480,000 clones, around 85% of them seen just once; the ten biggest clones take up just over 8%. The sequenced material came from PBMCs or T cells enriched from blood (not recorded which). Source of these receptors: a woman aged 55 to 70 who had recovered from COVID-19. Each CDR3 is given with its conserved first and last residue.

v_gene	j_gene	CDR3aa
TRBV27	TRBJ1-4	CASSFNGGEKLFF
TRBV5-1	TRBJ2-5	CASSVDGETQYF
TRBV2	TRBJ1-2	CASSEARTGDASNYGYTF
TRBV29-1	TRBJ2-1	CSVDNTKEQFF
TRBV27	TRBJ1-1	CASSSPGVVVSEAFF
TRBV4-1	TRBJ2-1	CASRRLAGGNNEQFF
TRBV18	TRBJ2-1	CASSPGEINNEQFF
TRBV27	TRBJ1-3	CASSSTPRTLSGNTIYF
TRBV15	TRBJ1-1	CATSIKGDTEAFF
TRBV6-5	TRBJ1-2	CASTGGFSGNYGYTF
TRBV9	TRBJ2-5	CASSARGGEEETQYF
TRBV10-3	TRBJ1-1	CAISERETGAFF
TRBV24-1	TRBJ2-2	CATSDGAGTANTGELFF
TRBV23-1	TRBJ1-1	CASSQFIREDTEAFF
TRBV3-1/TRBV3-2	TRBJ2-1	CASSPLGTGSSYNEQFF
TRBV27	TRBJ1-1	CASSDRDSNTEAFF
TRBV18	TRBJ1-4	CASSLGGATNEKLFF
TRBV5-1	TRBJ2-3	CASSSRGAGTDTQYF
TRBV21-1	TRBJ2-5	CASSKVGTGPQETQYF
TRBV12-5	TRBJ2-4	CASGSWGGDKNIQYF
TRBV24-1	TRBJ2-2	CATKGGGSNTGELFF
TRBV24-1	TRBJ1-1	CATSDEGGTEAFF
TRBV7-9	TRBJ1-3	CASSFTGGIGNTIYF
TRBV7-9	TRBJ1-1	CASSFTLNTEAFF
TRBV24-1	TRBJ1-2	CATSESGGYGYTF
TRBV5-5	TRBJ1-2	CASSPGQANYGYTF
TRBV25-1	TRBJ2-1	CASSEGQSYNEQFF
TRBV19	TRBJ1-5	CASSSWGGANQPQHF
TRBV7-2	TRBJ2-1	CASSRDWTVEQFF
TRBV10-3	TRBJ2-7	CAISEFQGREQYF
TRBV27	TRBJ2-1	CASRRDRVLNEQFF
TRBV6-5	TRBJ2-5	CASSIRTGTQETQYF